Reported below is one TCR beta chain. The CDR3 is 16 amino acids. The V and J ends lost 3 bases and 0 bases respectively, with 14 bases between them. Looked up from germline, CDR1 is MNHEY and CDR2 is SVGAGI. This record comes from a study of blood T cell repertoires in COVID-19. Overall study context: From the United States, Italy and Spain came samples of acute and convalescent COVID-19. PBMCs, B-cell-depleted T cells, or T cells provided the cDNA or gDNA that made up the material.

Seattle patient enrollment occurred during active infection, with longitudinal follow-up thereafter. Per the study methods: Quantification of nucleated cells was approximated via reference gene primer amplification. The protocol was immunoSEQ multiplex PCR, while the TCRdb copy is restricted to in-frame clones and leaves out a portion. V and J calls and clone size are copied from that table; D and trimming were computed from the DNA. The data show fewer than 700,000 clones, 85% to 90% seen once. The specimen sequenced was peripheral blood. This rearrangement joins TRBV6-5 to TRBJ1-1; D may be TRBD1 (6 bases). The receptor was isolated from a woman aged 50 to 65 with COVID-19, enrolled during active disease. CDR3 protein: CASSYKAGAMNTEAFF. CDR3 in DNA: TGTGCCAGCAGTTATAAGGCAGGGGCGATGAACACTGAAGCTTTCTTT.